These 24 T cell receptor beta chains were sequenced from one sample in a study of shared clonotypes between healthy human individuals. Only in-frame clones appear in the TCRdb table, and some are missing; sequencing was by immunoSEQ multiplex PCR. The sample has roughly 2.1 million clones; roughly 91% are singletons. Terminally differentiated effector memory CD45RA+ cells were excluded by CCR7 positive selection of CD45RO-negative cells. The sequenced sample consisted of naive CD8+ T cells from PBMCs. The receptors come from a man between 18 and 35 years old in good health. Some clones in this sample may be carry-over from other donors' samples.

The chain uses TRBV15 and TRBJ1-2, with TRBD1 matching over 9 bases. This CDR3 region has 18 residues. The germline gives CDR1 LNHNV, CDR2 YYDKDF (reference sequence). The junction had 8 bases not matched to a gene; V was cut back by 0 bases and J by 0 bases. The CDR3 nucleotides are TGTGCCACCAGCAGAGAAGCGGGACAGGGAGTGTCTAACTATGGCTACACCTTC. Its translation is CATSREAGQGVSNYGYTF. Supplemented by reference TRBV15 and TRBJ1-2, the full variable domain reads DAMVIQNPRYQVTQFGKPVTLSCSQTLNHNVMYWYQQKSSQAPKLLFHYYDKDFNNEADTPDNFQSRRPNTSFCFLDIRSPGLGDTAMYLCATSREAGQGVSNYGYTFGSGTRLTVV.

CDR3 loop: CASNLGFLLFF. The CDR3 DNA is TGTGCCAGTAACCTAGGCTTCCTCTTGTTCTTC. The gene calls are TRBV19 and TRBJ2-1, with unresolved D. Trimming shortened V by 7 bases and J by 15 bases, and 16 bases separated the two germline ends. The V gene's germline CDR1 is LNHDA and CDR2 SQIVND (reference sequence). This CDR3 has 11 amino acids. The whole variable domain, filled in from reference TRBV19 and TRBJ2-1, reads DGGITQSPKYLFRKEGQNVTLSCEQNLNHDAMYWYRQDPGQGLRLIYYSQIVNDFQKGDIAEGYSVSREKKESFPLTVTSAQKNPTAFYLCASNLGFLLFFGPGTRLTVL.

The chain joins TRBV6-4 to TRBJ2-3; D unresolved. Germline CDR1 and CDR2: MRHNA and SNTAGT. This CDR3 has 11 amino acids. The CDR3 DNA is TGTGGTCCAACCCGCACAGATACGCAGTATTTT. Translated: CGPTRTDTQYF.

This chain connects TRBV6-5 to TRBJ2-1, with 13 bases lining up with TRBD2. Trimming removed 8 bases from V and 7 bases from J; junction bases left unmatched: 5. The CDR3 has 14 amino acids. From germline, CDR1 is MNHEY and CDR2 SVGAGI. The CDR3 sequence: CASRGLAGDNEQFF. The DNA for the CDR3 is TGTGCCAGCCGAGGACTAGCGGGAGATAATGAGCAGTTCTTC.

CDR3 bases: TGTGCCAGCAGCTTAGCCGCCGGGTGGGAGAGGGGCAATGAGCAGTTCTTC. It codes for CASSLAAGWERGNEQFF. V gene TRBV11-2 combines with J gene TRBJ2-1, with D possibly being TRBD1 or TRBD2 (5 bases each). The V gene lost 1 base and the J gene lost 6 bases, with 19 bases spanning the gap. Germline-derived CDR1 and CDR2 are SGHAT and FQNNGV. The CDR3 runs to 17 residues.

The chain carries TRBV2 and TRBJ1-1; tentative D call: TRBD1 (5 bases). This CDR3 is 15 amino acids long. Trimming pared 7 bases from V and 4 bases from J, leaving 19 bases between. Germline assignment: CDR1 SNHLY and CDR2 FYNNEI. CDR3 residues: CASTPGGEGSTEAFF. In DNA form, the CDR3 reads TGTGCCAGCACACCGGGAGGGGAGGGAAGCACTGAAGCTTTCTTT.

This chain joins TRBV19 and TRBJ1-3; the D is unclear. Germline V gene lookup returns CDR1 LNHDA and CDR2 SQIVND (reference sequence). The CDR3 totals 15 residues. V lost 6 bases and J 2 bases, leaving 14 bases between the germline ends. The CDR3 region has the DNA TGTGCCAGTAGCGCTACGGGCAGCCCTGGAAACACCATATATTTT. Residues: CASSATGSPGNTIYF.

The chain employs TRBV14 and TRBJ2-2; no reliable D call. V shed 1 base and J shed 6 bases, with 12 bases lying between them. This CDR3 region has 15 residues. The germline CDR1 and CDR2 sequences are SGHDN and FVKESK. CDR3 DNA: TGTGCCAGCAGCCAAGTTCCCAGATCCCCCGGGGAGCTGTTTTTT. Translating it yields CASSQVPRSPGELFF.

This chain links TRBV11-2 with TRBJ1-3; D gene uncertain. V lost 3 bases, J lost 0 bases, and 9 bases lay in between. Looked up from germline, CDR1 is SGHAT and CDR2 is FQNNGV. CDR3 length equals 15 residues. The CDR3 DNA reads TGTGCCAGCAGCTTTGGAACAGACTCTGGAAACACCATATATTTT. This codes for CASSFGTDSGNTIYF.

This chain connects TRBV28 to TRBJ2-3, with D perhaps matching TRBD1 (5 bases). The V gene lost 2 bases and the J gene lost 2 bases, with 14 bases spanning the gap. The CDR3 is 16 amino acids. In germline, CDR1 is MDHEN, CDR2 SYDVKM. The CDR3 coding sequence is TGTGCCAGCAGTTTAGGCCTGGGCAGGGCCACAGATACGCAGTATTTT. It specifies CASSLGLGRATDTQYF.

V is TRBV29-1 and J is TRBJ2-3; D is perhaps TRBD2 (6 bases). Trimming pared 2 bases from V and 1 base from J, leaving 13 bases between. Germline CDR1 reads SQVTM; CDR2 reads ANQGSEA. The CDR3 runs to 15 residues. In DNA form, the CDR3 reads TGCAGCGTTGAAAGCCTAGGAGGGGGCACAGATACGCAGTATTTT. Its protein product is CSVESLGGGTDTQYF.

V is TRBV7-9 and J is TRBJ2-7; 7 nucleotides match TRBD2. The CDR3 covers 16 residues. The trim removed 1 base at V and 7 bases at J, leaving 13 bases unmatched. The germline V gene has CDR1 SEHNR and CDR2 FQNEAQ (reference sequence). The CDR3 reads CASSLVGGSPPGEQYF. The CDR3 DNA is TGTGCCAGCAGCTTAGTGGGCGGGAGTCCTCCTGGGGAGCAGTACTTC.

The chain employs TRBV2 and TRBJ2-3; tentative D call: TRBD1 (5 bases). The CDR3 totals 13 residues. The V and J ends lost 7 bases and 4 bases respectively, with 12 bases between them. Germline V gene lookup returns CDR1 SNHLY and CDR2 FYNNEI. The CDR3 nucleotides read TGTGCCAGCAATGGCCAGGGCGCAGATACGCAGTATTTT. Translating gives CASNGQGADTQYF.

CDR3 in amino acids: CASSFSGGTDTQYF. CDR3 DNA sequence: TGTGCCAGCAGCTTTAGCGGGGGGACAGATACGCAGTATTTT. The gene calls are TRBV11-2 and TRBJ2-3; TRBD2 agrees at 10 bases. The germline gives CDR1 SGHAT, CDR2 FQNNGV. Trimming cost V 3 bases and J 3 bases; bases outside gene matches: 0. This CDR3 contains 14 residues.

This chain links TRBV28 with TRBJ2-7; the D gene could be TRBD1 or TRBD2 (5 bases each). V gave up 2 bases and J gave up 4 bases, with 12 bases separating them. This CDR3 contains 14 residues. Looked up from germline, CDR1 is MDHEN and CDR2 is SYDVKM. CDR3 bases: TGTGCCAGCAGTTTAGGGTCGTGGGGGTACGAGCAGTACTTC. Protein product: CASSLGSWGYEQYF.

This sequence joins TRBV29-1 and TRBJ2-3, with 11 bases aligning to TRBD2. Losses at the gene ends were 4 bases for V and 3 bases for J; bases not matched to a gene: 3. Germline-derived CDR1 and CDR2 are SQVTM and ANQGSEA. The CDR3 loop spans 14 amino acids. This CDR3 reads CSVGASGRTDTQYF. The CDR3 nucleotides read TGCAGCGTTGGGGCTAGCGGGAGGACAGATACGCAGTATTTT.

The chain uses TRBV29-1 and TRBJ2-2, with D uncertain. CDR1 is SQVTM and CDR2 is ANQGSEA in the germline V gene. V dropped 6 bases and J dropped 3 bases, with 5 bases sitting between them. The CDR3 covers 11 residues. The CDR3 region is CSVFYTGELFF. The CDR3 bases are TGCAGCGTCTTCTACACCGGGGAGCTGTTTTTT.

CDR3 DNA sequence: TGTGCCAGCAGCCCGCGGGGTATTGGACAGGGGGCCTACGAGCAGTACTTC. Its protein product is CASSPRGIGQGAYEQYF. This chain connects TRBV9 to TRBJ2-7; TRBD1 agrees at 10 bases. The germline gives CDR1 SGDLS, CDR2 YYNGEE. V dropped 4 bases and J dropped 2; count of bases not matched to a gene: 12. This CDR3 is 17 amino acids long.

The V call is TRBV19, the J call TRBJ1-1, with D tentatively TRBD1 (5 bases). Germline V lookup: CDR1 LNHDA, CDR2 SQIVND (reference sequence). Deletions cut 3 bases from V and 7 bases from J, with 15 bases between. This CDR3 has 14 residues. In DNA, the CDR3 is TGTGCCAGTAGTATCGTGGGGACCGGTGGTGAAGCTTTCTTT. The encoded protein is CASSIVGTGGEAFF.

The chain employs TRBV7-8 and TRBJ1-5, with D possibly TRBD1 on 6 matching bases. The V and J ends lost 5 bases and 0 bases respectively, with 11 bases between them. Germline V gene data show CDR1 as SGHVS and CDR2 as FQNEAQ. The length of the CDR3 is 15 residues. The chain's CDR3 is CASSPEGGSNQPQHF. The DNA of the CDR3 is TGTGCCAGCAGCCCCGAGGGGGGTAGCAATCAGCCCCAGCATTTT.

The chain carries TRBV2 and TRBJ2-2, with 12 bases identical to TRBD2. Germline CDR1 reads SNHLY; CDR2 reads FYNNEI. Germline trimming cut 3 bases from V and 5 bases from J; bases unmatched to any gene: 10. The CDR3 length is 18 residues. The CDR3 DNA reads as TGTGCCAGCAGTGACCTACGGACTAGCGGGGAAAAGACCGGGGAGCTGTTTTTT. It translates to CASSDLRTSGEKTGELFF.

This rearrangement joins TRBV7-9 to TRBJ2-1; 10 bases align to TRBD2. V lost 3 bases, J lost 3 bases, and 8 bases stayed unmatched. This CDR3 has 17 residues. Looked up from germline, CDR1 is SEHNR and CDR2 is FQNEAQ (reference sequence). The CDR3 spells CASSFPLAGAGYNEQFF. The CDR3 DNA sequence: TGTGCCAGCAGCTTCCCCCTAGCGGGAGCAGGCTACAATGAGCAGTTCTTC.

The chain combines TRBV5-8 with TRBJ2-7; D ambiguous. This CDR3 is 15 amino acids long. Germline values: CDR1 SGHTS, CDR2 YDEGEE. The V end lost 0 bases, the J end lost 4 bases, and 14 bases lay between the germline ends. Here the CDR3 reads CASSLGMAFAYEQYF. The CDR3 DNA reads as TGTGCCAGCAGCTTGGGGATGGCATTTGCTTACGAGCAGTACTTC.

This chain uses TRBV9 with TRBJ2-7, with 10 bases that match TRBD2. This CDR3 spans 18 amino acids. The V and J ends lost 0 bases and 3 bases, in that order; junction bases with no gene match: 12. Germline CDR1 and CDR2: SGDLS and YYNGEE. Here the CDR3 DNA reads TGTGCCAGCAGCGTAGCCCCAGGGGTGGCTAGCGGGAGCTACGAGCAGTACTTC. Protein: CASSVAPGVASGSYEQYF.